This TCR beta chain was sequenced during a study of blood T cell repertoires in COVID-19. At the level of the study: Donors in the United States, Italy and Spain gave samples during acute or convalescent COVID-19. T cells, B-cell-depleted T cells, or PBMCs supplied cDNA or gDNA.

Per the original methods: Counts of nucleated cells, estimated from reference gene primer amplification, were obtained. The repertoire was sequenced with immunoSEQ multiplex PCR; TCRdb's copy has only in-frame clones and lacks some. The DNA gave D and trimming, while V, J and clone size come from that table. Of about 69,000 clones listed, about nine tenths were seen once; the top ten hold about 5.1%. Sequencing used peripheral blood. The sequence came from a woman aged 18-35 years with acute or convalescent COVID-19.

The CDR3 spells CASSVGWDSSYEQYF. In DNA, the CDR3 is TGTGCCAGCAGCGTAGGGTGGGACAGCTCCTACGAGCAGTACTTC. V and J are TRBV9 and TRBJ2-7, with 7 bases fitting TRBD1. Germline CDR1 SGDLS, CDR2 YYNGEE. This CDR3 is built from 15 residues. V trimming: 0 bases; J trimming: 0 bases; junction bases outside the gene matches: 3. The whole variable domain, filled in from reference TRBV9 and TRBJ2-7, reads DSGVTQTPKHLITATGQRVTLRCSPRSGDLSVYWYQQSLDQGLQFLIQYYNGEERAKGNILERFSAQQFPDLHSELNLSSLELGDSALYFCASSVGWDSSYEQYFGPGTRLTVT.